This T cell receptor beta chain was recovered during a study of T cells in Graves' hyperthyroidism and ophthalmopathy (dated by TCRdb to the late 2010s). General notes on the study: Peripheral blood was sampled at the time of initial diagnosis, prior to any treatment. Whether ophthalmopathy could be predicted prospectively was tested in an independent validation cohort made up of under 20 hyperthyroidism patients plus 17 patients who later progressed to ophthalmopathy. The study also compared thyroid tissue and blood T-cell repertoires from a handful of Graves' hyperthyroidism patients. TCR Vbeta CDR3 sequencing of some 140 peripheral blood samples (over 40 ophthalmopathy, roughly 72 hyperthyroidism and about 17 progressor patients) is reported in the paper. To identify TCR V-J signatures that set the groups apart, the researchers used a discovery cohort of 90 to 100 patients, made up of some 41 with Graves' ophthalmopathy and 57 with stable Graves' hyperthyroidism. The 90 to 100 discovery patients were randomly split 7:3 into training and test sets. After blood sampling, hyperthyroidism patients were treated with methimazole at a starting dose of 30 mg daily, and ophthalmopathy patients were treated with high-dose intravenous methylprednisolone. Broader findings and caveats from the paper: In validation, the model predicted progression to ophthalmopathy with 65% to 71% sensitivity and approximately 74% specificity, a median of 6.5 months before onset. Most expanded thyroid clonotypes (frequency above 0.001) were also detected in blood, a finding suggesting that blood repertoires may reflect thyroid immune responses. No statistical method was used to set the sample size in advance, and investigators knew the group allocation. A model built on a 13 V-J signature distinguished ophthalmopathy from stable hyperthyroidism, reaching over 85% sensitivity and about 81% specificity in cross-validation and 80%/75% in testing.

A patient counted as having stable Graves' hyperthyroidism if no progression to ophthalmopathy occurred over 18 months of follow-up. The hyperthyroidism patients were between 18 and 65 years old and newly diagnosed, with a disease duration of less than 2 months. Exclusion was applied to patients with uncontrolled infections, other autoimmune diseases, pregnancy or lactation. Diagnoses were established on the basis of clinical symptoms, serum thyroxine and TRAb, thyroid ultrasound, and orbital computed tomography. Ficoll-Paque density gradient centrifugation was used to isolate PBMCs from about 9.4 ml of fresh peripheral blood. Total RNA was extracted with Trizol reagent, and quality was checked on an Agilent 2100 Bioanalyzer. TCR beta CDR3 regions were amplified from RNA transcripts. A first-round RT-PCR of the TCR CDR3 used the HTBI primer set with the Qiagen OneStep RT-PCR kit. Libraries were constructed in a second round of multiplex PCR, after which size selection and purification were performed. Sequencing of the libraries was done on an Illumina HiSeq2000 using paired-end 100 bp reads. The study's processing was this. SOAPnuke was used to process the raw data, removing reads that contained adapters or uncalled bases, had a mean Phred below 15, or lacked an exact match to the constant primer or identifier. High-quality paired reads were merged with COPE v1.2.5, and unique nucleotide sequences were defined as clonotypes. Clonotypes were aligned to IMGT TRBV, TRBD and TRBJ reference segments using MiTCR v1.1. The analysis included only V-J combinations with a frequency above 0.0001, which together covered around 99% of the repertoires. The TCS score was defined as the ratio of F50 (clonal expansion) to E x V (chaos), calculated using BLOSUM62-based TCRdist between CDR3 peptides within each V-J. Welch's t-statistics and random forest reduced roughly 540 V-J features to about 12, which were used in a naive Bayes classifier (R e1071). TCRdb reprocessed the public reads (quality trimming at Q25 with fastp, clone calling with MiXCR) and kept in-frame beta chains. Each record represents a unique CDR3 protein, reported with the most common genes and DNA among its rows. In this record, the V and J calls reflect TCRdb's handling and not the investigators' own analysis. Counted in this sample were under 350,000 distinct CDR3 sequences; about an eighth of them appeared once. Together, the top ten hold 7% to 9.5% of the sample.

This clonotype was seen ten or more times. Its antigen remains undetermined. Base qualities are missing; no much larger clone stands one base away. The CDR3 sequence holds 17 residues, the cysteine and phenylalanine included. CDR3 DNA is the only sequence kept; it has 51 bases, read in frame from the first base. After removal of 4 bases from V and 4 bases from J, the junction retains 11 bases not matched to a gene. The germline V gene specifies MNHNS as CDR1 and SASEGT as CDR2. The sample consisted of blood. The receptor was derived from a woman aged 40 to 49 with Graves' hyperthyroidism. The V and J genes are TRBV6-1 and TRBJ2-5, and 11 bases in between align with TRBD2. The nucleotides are TGTGCCAGCAGTGTTGGGCTAGCGGGAGGAGGTCGAGAGACCCAGTACTTC. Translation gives CASSVGLAGGGRETQYF.